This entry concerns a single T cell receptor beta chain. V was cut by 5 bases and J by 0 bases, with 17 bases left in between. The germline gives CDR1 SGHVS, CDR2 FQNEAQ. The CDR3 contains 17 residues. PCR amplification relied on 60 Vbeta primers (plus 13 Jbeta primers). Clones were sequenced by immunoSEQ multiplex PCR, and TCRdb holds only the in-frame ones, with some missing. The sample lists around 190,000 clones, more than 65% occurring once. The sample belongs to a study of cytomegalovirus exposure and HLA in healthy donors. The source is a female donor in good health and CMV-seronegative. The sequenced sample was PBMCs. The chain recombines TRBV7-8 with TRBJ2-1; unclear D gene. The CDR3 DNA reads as TGTGCCAGCAGCCCCACCCCGGGTCATTCCTCCTACAATGAGCAGTTCTTC. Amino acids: CASSPTPGHSSYNEQFF.